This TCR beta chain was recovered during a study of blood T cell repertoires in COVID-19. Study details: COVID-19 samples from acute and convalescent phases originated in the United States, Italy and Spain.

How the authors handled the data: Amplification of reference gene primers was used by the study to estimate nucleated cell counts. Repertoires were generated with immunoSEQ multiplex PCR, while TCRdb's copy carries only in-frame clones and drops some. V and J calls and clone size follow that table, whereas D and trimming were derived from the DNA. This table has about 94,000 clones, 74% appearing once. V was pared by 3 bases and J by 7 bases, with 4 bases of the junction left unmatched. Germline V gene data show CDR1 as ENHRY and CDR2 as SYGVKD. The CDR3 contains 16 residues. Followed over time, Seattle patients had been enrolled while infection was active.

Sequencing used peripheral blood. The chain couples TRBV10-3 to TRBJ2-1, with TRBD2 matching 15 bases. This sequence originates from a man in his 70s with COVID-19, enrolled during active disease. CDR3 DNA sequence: TGTGCCATCAGTGAAACGGGACTAGCGGGAGGTAATGAGCAGTTCTTC. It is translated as CAISETGLAGGNEQFF.